This T cell receptor (beta chain) was sequenced during a study of blood T cells in healthy people across ages. General observations from the study: Naive T cell percentage and TCR beta diversity correlated strongly. Expanded clonotype changes were possibly confounded by unknown donor CMV status.

Healthy Caucasian individuals from Russia aged about 6 to 100 served as donors. This CDR3 has 14 residues. Germline V gene lookup returns CDR1 SGHTA and CDR2 FQGNSA. Combining a sample-barcoded 5' primer with a J-beta primer mix, a second PCR ran for about 6 to 12 cycles. Using its own MiXCR run on the 5' RACE reads, TCRdb lists one record per CDR3 protein. The table lists about 780,000 distinct CDR3 sequences, about 42% of them singletons, with roughly 18% in the top ten. Comments on this clonotype: Its antigen is unknown.

V is TRBV7-2 and J is TRBJ2-7; TRBD1 matches at 8 bases. The J call may be wrong; the DNA end is better matched by TRBJ2-5. The material sequenced was blood. This sequence originates from an elderly man in good health. CDR3 nucleotide sequence: TGTGCCAGCAGCCCGCGGACAGGGAGCTGGACCCAGTACTTC. Residues: CASSPRTGSWTQYF.